These 31 T cell receptor beta chains were all obtained from the same sample, sequenced in a study of T-cell memory formation after mild COVID-19. TCRdb recomputed calls from the 5' RACE reads with MiXCR, one row per CDR3 protein. The data contain fewer than 700,000 distinct CDR3 sequences, less than 25% of them singletons. The sequenced material came from PBMCs or a T cell subset sorted from them (not recorded which). The receptor set was obtained from an adult woman who had mild COVID-19 (a few samples of this study predate the infection). Cell type and time point are not known.

In regard to this clonotype: The junction departs from the called germline gene at one end, perhaps through a read error. The CDR3: CSIEINTEAFF. The CDR3 coding sequence is TGCAGCATTGAGATCAACACTGAAGCTTTCTTT. The rearrangement uses TRBV29-1 and TRBJ1-1; the D is unclear. The CDR3 totals 11 residues. Germline V CDR1 and CDR2: SQVTM, ANQGSEA.

This rearrangement joins TRBV3-1 to TRBJ2-7; unclear D gene. The CDR3 has 15 amino acids. CDR1 and CDR2 (germline): LGHDT, YNNKEL (reference sequence). V dropped 0 bases and J dropped 2 bases, with 11 bases sitting between them. CDR3 loop: CASSQEWAPAYEQYF. The CDR3 DNA sequence: TGTGCCAGCAGCCAAGAATGGGCCCCAGCCTACGAGCAGTACTTC.

The chain carries TRBV6-1 and TRBJ2-2; weak D call: TRBD1 (5 bases). The CDR3 sequence is 15 residues long. V shed 5 bases and J shed 4 bases, with 14 bases lying between them. The V gene's germline CDR1 is MNHNS and CDR2 SASEGT. The CDR3 bases are TGTGCCAGCAGTCTTCTGGGGCTGAGCACCGGGGAGCTGTTTTTT. It codes for CASSLLGLSTGELFF.

V is TRBV3-1 and J is TRBJ1-1; D gene unclear. CDR1 and CDR2 (germline): LGHDT, YNNKEL (reference sequence). V was trimmed by 2 bases and J by 4 bases, leaving 8 bases between them. The CDR3 contains 13 residues. In DNA form, the CDR3 reads TGTGCCAGCAGCCAAACGTCTTCCACTGAAGCTTTCTTT. As protein: CASSQTSSTEAFF.

J is TRBJ1-2 and V is TRBV29-1; TRBD1 matches at 10 bases. CDR1 and CDR2 from the germline V gene are SQVTM and ANQGSEA. This CDR3 region has 13 residues. V shed 3 bases, J shed 6 bases, and the junction held 4 bases outside the gene matches. The CDR3, as DNA: TGCAGCGTTGACCCGACAGGGGGCGATGGCTACACCTTC. Residues: CSVDPTGGDGYTF.

The chain is built from TRBV3-1 and TRBJ2-3, with a tentative D call TRBD2 (5 bases). The germline V and J ends were trimmed by 1 base and 6 bases, with 11 bases remaining between them. From germline, CDR1 is LGHDT and CDR2 YNNKEL (reference sequence). The CDR3 extends over 14 amino acids. The CDR3 protein is CASSQVGLSDTQYF. Here the CDR3 DNA reads TGTGCCAGCAGCCAAGTAGGACTCAGCGATACGCAGTATTTT.

This clonotype has only a few counts. This chain connects TRBV5-1 to TRBJ2-3; 8 bases match TRBD1. The CDR3 runs to 16 residues. In germline, CDR1 is SGHRS, CDR2 YFSETQ. Trimming at V came to 2 bases and at J to 3 bases, leaving 8 bases not matched to a gene. The CDR3 nucleotides are TGCGCCAGCAGCTTTCATGGACAGGGAGGTACAGATACGCAGTATTTT. Amino acids: CASSFHGQGGTDTQYF.

CDR3 bases: TGTGCCAGCAGTCAACTAGGTCAAGAGCAGTACTTC. This encodes CASSQLGQEQYF. The V and J genes are TRBV7-9 and TRBJ2-7; D is perhaps TRBD2 (5 bases). The CDR3 has 12 residues. Trimming shortened V by 6 bases and J by 7 bases, and 13 bases separated the two germline ends. CDR1 is SEHNR and CDR2 is FQNEAQ in the germline V gene (reference sequence).

The chain recombines TRBV6-6 with TRBJ1-6; unclear D gene. The germline gives CDR1 MNHNY, CDR2 SVGAGI (reference sequence). Trimming removed 2 bases at V and 5 bases at J, with 13 bases between. The CDR3 runs 16 residues. The CDR3: CASSYEAAVNNSPLHF. Written as DNA, the CDR3 is TGTGCCAGCAGTTACGAGGCAGCCGTCAATAATTCACCCCTCCACTTT.

V is TRBV12-3 or TRBV12-4 and J is TRBJ1-2, with D maybe TRBD1 (5 bases). This CDR3 has 15 amino acids. Trimming took 4 bases from V and 1 from J, leaving 13 bases between them. The CDR3 here is CASSSPGRSNYGYTF. CDR3 nucleotide sequence: TGTGCCAGCAGTTCTCCGGGACGGAGTAACTATGGCTACACCTTC.

This clonotype was counted a few times. V gene TRBV7-2 combines with J gene TRBJ2-1, with 7 bases matching TRBD1. The germline V gene encodes CDR1 SGHTA and CDR2 FQGNSA. J gave up 1 base and V 5 bases, and 11 bases lay outside the gene matches. The CDR3 spans 17 residues. The CDR3 DNA is TGTGCCAGCAGCCCAAGACAGGGCGCGGAATCCTACAATGAGCAGTTCTTC. Its translation: CASSPRQGAESYNEQFF.

This sequence joins TRBV7-8 and TRBJ1-2; a weak D match, TRBD1 (6 bases). Trimming cost V 0 bases and J 3 bases, with 11 bases left between them. The CDR3 sequence is 15 residues long. Per the germline V gene, CDR1 is SGHVS and CDR2 is FQNEAQ. The CDR3 spells CASSLAHRADYGYTF. For the CDR3, the DNA is TGTGCCAGCAGCTTAGCGCACAGGGCGGACTATGGCTACACCTTC. The full variable domain, in which reference TRBV7-8 and TRBJ1-2 provide the parts outside the CDR3, is GAGVSQSPRYKVAKRGQDVALRCDPISGHVSLFWYQQALGQGPEFLTYFQNEAQLDKSGLPSDRFFAERPEGSVSTLKIQRTQQEDSAVYLCASSLAHRADYGYTFGSGTRLTVV.

In this sample, this clonotype turned up a few times. The chain carries TRBV7-2 and TRBJ2-3; TRBD2 aligns across 10 bases. Germline V CDR1 and CDR2: SGHTA, FQGNSA. The CDR3 has 15 residues. Trimming at V came to 3 bases and at J to 6 bases, leaving 6 bases not matched to a gene. The CDR3 nucleotides read TGTGCCAGCAGCTTCCCTAGCGGGAGCAGGGATACGCAGTATTTT. Its translation: CASSFPSGSRDTQYF.

This clonotype was observed a single time. The CDR3 nucleotides read TGTGCCAGCTCACCCATTGGACAGGGGCGCGCCGGGGAGCTGTTTTTT. Translation: CASSPIGQGRAGELFF. The rearrangement uses TRBV18 and TRBJ2-2; 9 bases agree with TRBD1. This CDR3 has 16 residues. The V and J ends lost 3 bases and 6 bases, in that order; junction bases with no gene match: 8. Germline V CDR1 and CDR2: KGHSH, LQKENI.

This sequence joins TRBV9 and TRBJ1-2; D is ambiguous. The V gene lost 0 bases and the J gene lost 4 bases, with 16 bases spanning the gap. This CDR3 has 16 amino acids. Looked up from germline, CDR1 is SGDLS and CDR2 is YYNGEE. The DNA for the CDR3 is TGTGCCAGCAGCGTAGATTACATAGGGTCTAGCTATGGCTACACCTTC. Translating gives CASSVDYIGSSYGYTF.

In this sample, this clonotype turned up a few times. The CDR3 here is CASSQENGYGYTF. DNA for the CDR3: TGTGCCAGCAGCCAAGAGAACGGCTATGGCTACACCTTC. V is TRBV4-2 and J is TRBJ1-2; D is uncertain. CDR3 length: 13 residues. CDR1 and CDR2 (germline): LGHNA, YNFKEQ. The V end lost 0 bases, the J end lost 4 bases, and 6 bases lay between the germline ends.

This clonotype was seen a handful of times. The V and J genes are TRBV5-1 and TRBJ1-1; 7 bases fit TRBD1. The CDR3 covers 13 residues. V lost 0 bases, J lost 7 bases, and 3 bases stayed unmatched. CDR1 is SGHRS, CDR2 YFSETQ, per germline. CDR3: CASSLGGDSEAFF. The CDR3 bases are TGCGCCAGCAGCTTGGGGGGGGACAGTGAAGCTTTCTTT. The variable domain in full, completed from reference TRBV5-1 and TRBJ1-1, reads KAGVTQTPRYLIKTRGQQVTLSCSPISGHRSVSWYQQTPGQGLQFLFEYFSETQRNKGNFPGRFSGRQFSNSRSEMNVSTLELGDSALYLCASSLGGDSEAFFGQGTRLTVV.

This clonotype was counted a few times. The chain employs TRBV24-1 and TRBJ2-1, with 7 bases lining up with TRBD2. CDR3 length equals 15 residues. Germline loops: CDR1 KGHDR, CDR2 SFDVKD. Trimming cost V 3 bases and J 7 bases; bases outside gene matches: 8. This CDR3 is CATSDHGASGNEQFF. CDR3 DNA: TGTGCCACCAGTGATCACGGGGCTAGCGGTAATGAGCAGTTCTTC.

This clonotype has only a few counts. This sequence joins TRBV5-1 and TRBJ2-7; possible D gene TRBD2, 6 bases. V was clipped by 4 bases and J by 2 bases, with 19 bases between them. Germline V gene data show CDR1 as SGHRS and CDR2 as YFSETQ. The CDR3 runs to 16 residues. The CDR3 DNA reads as TGCGCCAGCAGCCCAGGGAGCAGGAGGGTGACCTACGAGCAGTACTTC. Translating gives CASSPGSRRVTYEQYF.

This chain connects TRBV6-6 to TRBJ2-5; possible D gene TRBD1, 6 bases. The V end lost 6 bases, the J end lost 7 bases, and 18 bases lay between the germline ends. This CDR3 spans 14 amino acids. The germline gives CDR1 MNHNY, CDR2 SVGAGI (reference sequence). The chain's CDR3 is CASSDGQLLWTQYF. DNA of the CDR3: TGTGCCAGCAGCGACGGACAGCTCTTATGGACCCAGTACTTC.

This clonotype has just one count. The CDR3 coding sequence is TGTGCCAGTAGCCCGACTAGCGGGAGAGCAGATACGCAGTATTTT. Its protein is CASSPTSGRADTQYF. The chain uses TRBV19 and TRBJ2-3, with 12 bases that match TRBD2. The CDR3 consists of 15 residues. V was pared by 6 bases and J by 4 bases, with 5 bases of the junction left unmatched. Germline values: CDR1 LNHDA, CDR2 SQIVND (reference sequence). Drawing the rest from reference TRBV19 and TRBJ2-3, the complete variable domain is DGGITQSPKYLFRKEGQNVTLSCEQNLNHDAMYWYRQDPGQGLRLIYYSQIVNDFQKGDIAEGYSVSREKKESFPLTVTSAQKNPTAFYLCASSPTSGRADTQYFGPGTRLTVL.

The rearrangement joins TRBV12-3 or TRBV12-4 to TRBJ2-7, with TRBD2 matching over 8 bases. The ends lost 6 bases at V and 5 bases at J; junction bases unmatched: 15. This CDR3 contains 16 residues. CDR3 protein: CASSHHLAGRADEQYF. CDR3 sequence (DNA): TGTGCCAGCAGCCACCACCTTGCCGGGAGGGCCGACGAGCAGTACTTC.

This clonotype was recorded at least ten times. The V and J genes are TRBV7-2 and TRBJ1-3; D unclear. V lost 5 bases to trimming and J lost 0 bases, with 11 bases between them. The CDR3 is 15 amino acids. The germline CDR1 and CDR2 sequences are SGHTA and FQGNSA. CDR3 DNA sequence: TGTGCCAGCAGCCCCCGATTAAGCTCTGGAAACACCATATATTTT. As protein: CASSPRLSSGNTIYF.

This clonotype turned up a few times. V and J are TRBV7-2 and TRBJ2-5; 9 nucleotides line up with TRBD1. The CDR3 spans 14 residues. The J segment lost 4 bases and the V segment lost 4 bases, leaving 4 bases of the junction unmatched. Germline V gives CDR1 SGHTA, CDR2 FQGNSA. Here the CDR3 reads CASSSTGGAETQYF. In DNA, the CDR3 is TGTGCCAGCAGCTCAACAGGGGGCGCAGAGACCCAGTACTTC.

This clonotype has more than one count but fewer than ten. The rearrangement joins TRBV6-5 to TRBJ2-7; possible D gene TRBD2, 5 bases. CDR3 length: 15 amino acids. Germline V gene sequence: CDR1 MNHEY, CDR2 SVGAGI. Trimming pared 4 bases from V and 0 bases from J, leaving 13 bases between. The CDR3 DNA sequence: TGTGCCAGCAGTTCTCCCGGGGAGTACTCCTACGAGCAGTACTTC. Translating it yields CASSSPGEYSYEQYF.

This clonotype has at least ten counts. The chain joins TRBV10-3 to TRBJ2-1; 7 bases are a match to TRBD1. The CDR3 totals 14 residues. J lost 6 bases, V lost 2 bases, and 4 bases had no gene match. Germline V gene data show CDR1 as ENHRY and CDR2 as SYGVKD. The DNA for the CDR3 is TGTGCCATCAGTGAGGGGACAGCCGTCAATGAGCAGTTCTTC. It codes for CAISEGTAVNEQFF.

A few counts support this clonotype. This chain connects TRBV12-3 or TRBV12-4 to TRBJ2-5; the D gene is possibly TRBD1 (6 bases). V was trimmed by 5 bases and J by 1 base, leaving 8 bases between them. The CDR3 extends over 13 amino acids. CDR3 DNA: TGTGCCAGCAGTACAGGGATCCAAGAGACCCAGTACTTC. Amino acids: CASSTGIQETQYF.

This clonotype showed up just a few times. The V and J genes are TRBV5-5 and TRBJ1-2, with 10 bases matching TRBD1. Germline lookup yields CDR1 SGHKS and CDR2 YYEKEE (reference sequence). After removal of 5 bases from V and 6 bases from J, the junction contained 4 bases not matched to a gene. The CDR3 totals 13 residues. The CDR3 nucleotides are TGTGCCAGCAGGAAGACAGGGGGCCATGGCTACACCTTC. This translates into CASRKTGGHGYTF. Drawing the rest from reference TRBV5-5 and TRBJ1-2, the complete variable domain is DAGVTQSPTHLIKTRGQQVTLRCSPISGHKSVSWYQQVLGQGPQFIFQYYEKEERGRGNFPDRFSARQFPNYSSELNVNALLLGDSALYLCASRKTGGHGYTFGSGTRLTVV.

This chain joins TRBV12-3 or TRBV12-4 and TRBJ2-3; 8 bases match TRBD1. The CDR3 is 15 amino acids. V shed 3 bases and J 5 bases; nucleotides not matched to a gene: 7. Here the CDR3 DNA reads TGTGCCAGCAGTTTCCCGGCAGGGGGCGAAGATACGCAGTATTTT. Encoded protein: CASSFPAGGEDTQYF.

This clonotype has a handful of counts. The chain has TRBV29-1 and TRBJ2-1; 9 bases align to TRBD2. This CDR3 region has 15 residues. The ends lost 5 bases at V and 3 bases at J; junction bases unmatched: 8. Germline CDR1 and CDR2: SQVTM and ANQGSEA. The CDR3 loop is CSVYLAGKYYNEQFF. CDR3 in DNA: TGCAGCGTTTACCTAGCGGGAAAATACTACAATGAGCAGTTCTTC.

This clonotype was seen only a few times. This sequence joins TRBV12-3 or TRBV12-4 and TRBJ2-5; D gene uncertain. V was clipped by 6 bases and J by 5 bases, with 19 bases between them. This CDR3 has 15 amino acids. CDR3 sequence (DNA): TGTGCCAGCAGCCCCGGGCCAATTAGGCCCGAGACCCAGTACTTC. Amino acids: CASSPGPIRPETQYF.